This paragraph reports one T cell receptor beta chain. The data originate from a study of T cell clones after liver transplantation. Looking at the study overall: In this trial, immunosuppression withdrawal was attempted within 2 years of liver transplant.

Sequencing used immunoSEQ multiplex PCR; TCRdb keeps in-frame clones, though not all of them. The sample lists about 76,000 clones, around four fifths occurring once. The germline V gene encodes CDR1 MNHNS and CDR2 SASEGT. V was pared by 6 bases and J by 5 bases, with 2 bases of the junction left unmatched. CDR3 length: 12 residues. Sequencing used CD4+ T cells from blood, obtained at the 22-month timepoint. The chain uses TRBV6-1 and TRBJ1-1; 8 positions agree with TRBD1. The clonotype originates from a human patient who received a liver transplant. T cells may partly derive from the graft donor. The CDR3 is CASRRQGTEAFF. As DNA, the CDR3 is TGTGCCAGCAGGCGACAGGGGACTGAAGCTTTCTTT.